The subject of this entry is one T cell receptor (beta chain). Germline V gene data show CDR1 as SNHLY and CDR2 as FYNNEI. Trimming shortened V by 4 bases and J by 3 bases, and 10 bases separated the two germline ends. This CDR3 has 14 amino acids. The source of the sample is a study of T-cell memory formation after mild COVID-19. MiXCR, applied by TCRdb to the 5' RACE reads, yields one record per CDR3 protein. There are about 270,000 distinct CDR3 sequences in the sample; roughly 18% occur only once, and about 23% lies in the top ten. Sequenced: PBMCs or a T cell subset sorted from them (not recorded which). The origin of this receptor is a man younger than 30 who had mild COVID-19 (a few samples of this study predate the infection). Cell type and time point are not known. V gene TRBV2 combines with J gene TRBJ2-1; D call uncertain. Written as DNA, the CDR3 is TGTGCCAGCAGTGTGTTGGATGGCTACAATGAGCAGTTCTTC. This encodes CASSVLDGYNEQFF.